Listed here are 19 T cell receptor beta chains from one sample, sequenced in a study of T cell responses to AZD1222 COVID-19 vaccine (dated by TCRdb to about 2021). Library preparation was by the immunoSEQ multiplex PCR assay. TCRdb retrieved this table from immuneACCESS and kept in-frame rearrangements only. Not all clones are present; in checked studies, unresolved V genes account for under half, and no reason is known for the remainder. The sample yields about 100,000 clones; about 85% were counted once. Less than 6% of the sample is held by the ten biggest clonotypes. Read against the paper, the sample's time point label means: about 28 days (+/-7) after the second vaccine dose. The sequenced sample was peripheral blood, obtained 28 days after the second AZD1222 dose. The receptor source for this set is an adult who received the AZD1222 COVID-19 vaccine.

The CDR3 DNA follows: TGCGCCAGCAGTGAGCACCCCTCAGGGGCCCCTGAAGCTTTCTTT. It encodes CASSEHPSGAPEAFF. The chain combines TRBV10-2 with TRBJ1-1; maybe TRBD1 (6 bases). CDR1 and CDR2 (germline): WSHSY, SAAADI. The V gene lost 2 bases and the J gene lost 6 bases, with 16 bases spanning the gap. The CDR3 extends over 15 amino acids.

This chain connects TRBV4-3 to TRBJ1-1; D remains unclear. Per the germline V gene, CDR1 is LGHNA and CDR2 is YSLEER. Trimming pared 0 bases from V and 1 base from J, leaving 6 bases between. The CDR3 runs 14 residues. This CDR3 reads CASSQDLTNTEAFF. In DNA form, the CDR3 reads TGCGCCAGCAGCCAAGATCTTACGAACACTGAAGCTTTCTTT.

This clone was recorded once. The J gene is TRBJ1-1, the V gene TRBV6-5; D gene ambiguous. CDR3 size: 12 residues. With 5 bases removed from V and 2 bases from J, the gap between germline ends came to 6 bases. Germline values: CDR1 MNHEY, CDR2 SVGAGI. Here the CDR3 reads CASSPDNTEAFF. The CDR3 coding sequence is TGTGCCAGCAGTCCAGATAACACTGAAGCTTTCTTT.

This chain connects TRBV29-1 to TRBJ1-2; 11 bases are shared with TRBD1. The germline gives CDR1 SQVTM, CDR2 ANQGSEA. The ends lost 6 bases at V and 8 bases at J; junction bases unmatched: 11. The CDR3 sequence is 14 residues long. The CDR3 protein is CSVTAGTGGRGYTF. CDR3 DNA: TGCAGCGTCACTGCCGGGACAGGGGGTAGGGGCTACACCTTC.

Many counts were recorded for this clone. The chain uses TRBV4-2 and TRBJ1-4, with 7 bases identical to TRBD1. V trimming: 0 bases; J trimming: 4 bases; junction bases outside the gene matches: 8. CDR3 size: 17 residues. Germline V gene lookup returns CDR1 LGHNA and CDR2 YNFKEQ. The CDR3 region has the DNA TGTGCCAGCAGCCAAGAACCCGGGACAGACTATAATGAAAAACTGTTTTTT. It is translated as CASSQEPGTDYNEKLFF.

This sequence joins TRBV12-3 or TRBV12-4 and TRBJ2-5; D is unclear. With 2 bases removed from V and 5 bases from J, the gap between germline ends came to 9 bases. The CDR3 is 13 amino acids. This CDR3 is CASSLMGGETQYF. CDR3 in DNA: TGTGCCAGCAGTTTAATGGGTGGGGAGACCCAGTACTTC.

This chain joins TRBV6-2 or TRBV6-3 and TRBJ2-7; unclear D gene. Germline assignment: CDR1 MNHEY and CDR2 SVGEGT. The CDR3 spans 16 residues. V dropped 2 bases and J dropped 5 bases, with 19 bases sitting between them. In nucleotides, the CDR3 is TGTGCCAGCAGTTACGGTTTCAGGTCTTCCAGCCACGAGCAGTACTTC. It codes for CASSYGFRSSSHEQYF.

The rearrangement uses TRBV20-1 and TRBJ2-1; the D is unclear. The germline CDR1 and CDR2 sequences are DFQATT and SNEGSKA (reference sequence). The V gene lost 6 bases and the J gene lost 5 bases, with 5 bases spanning the gap. The CDR3 is 10 residues long. In DNA form, the CDR3 reads TGCAGTGCCTATAACAATGAGCAGTTCTTC. The encoded protein is CSAYNNEQFF.

The V and J genes are TRBV28 and TRBJ2-7, with D unclear. V lost 3 bases, J lost 6 bases, and 9 bases lay in between. Germline V gene data show CDR1 as MDHEN and CDR2 as SYDVKM. CDR3 size: 12 residues. Here the CDR3 reads CASSLESSEQYF. The DNA for the CDR3 is TGTGCCAGCAGTTTGGAGTCTTCCGAGCAGTACTTC. Full variable domain (missing parts from reference TRBV28 and TRBJ2-7): DVKVTQSSRYLVKRTGEKVFLECVQDMDHENMFWYRQDPGLGLRLIYFSYDVKMKEKGDIPEGYSVSREKKERFSLILESASTNQTSMYLCASSLESSEQYFGPGTRLTVT.

CDR3 DNA: TGTGCCAGTAGCACAGGGAATTCACCCCTCCACTTT. This encodes CASSTGNSPLHF. The genes are TRBV19 and TRBJ1-6; perhaps TRBD1 as D (6 bases). The CDR3 is 12 amino acids. Germline-derived CDR1 and CDR2 are LNHDA and SQIVND (reference sequence). The V end lost 6 bases, the J end lost 7 bases, and 7 bases lay between the germline ends. The whole variable domain, remainder taken from reference TRBV19 and TRBJ1-6, is DGGITQSPKYLFRKEGQNVTLSCEQNLNHDAMYWYRQDPGQGLRLIYYSQIVNDFQKGDIAEGYSVSREKKESFPLTVTSAQKNPTAFYLCASSTGNSPLHFGNGTRLTVT.

The chain has TRBV10-3 and TRBJ1-1; D gene unclear. V lost 2 bases and J 8 bases, leaving 15 bases between the germline ends. Germline assignment: CDR1 ENHRY and CDR2 SYGVKD. The CDR3 extends over 14 amino acids. Here the CDR3 DNA reads TGTGCCATCAGTGAGCGGGTCAGTTCAGGAGAAGCTTTCTTT. It yields the protein CAISERVSSGEAFF.

V usage is TRBV15 and J usage is TRBJ1-1; weak D call: TRBD1 (5 bases). The germline V gene has CDR1 LNHNV and CDR2 YYDKDF (reference sequence). V lost 1 base and J lost 1, with 16 bases in between. This CDR3 is built from 17 residues. Here the CDR3 reads CATSRGTGARGNTEAFF. Written as DNA, the CDR3 is TGTGCCACCAGCAGAGGGACCGGGGCCCGCGGGAACACTGAAGCTTTCTTT.

This sequence joins TRBV18 and TRBJ2-7; tentatively, D is TRBD2 (5 bases). Germline loops: CDR1 KGHSH, CDR2 LQKENI. Trimming took 2 bases from V and 6 from J, leaving 8 bases between them. This CDR3 contains 12 residues. The CDR3 spells CASSPSRGEQYF. The CDR3, as DNA: TGTGCCAGCTCACCAAGCCGGGGCGAGCAGTACTTC. Supplemented by reference TRBV18 and TRBJ2-7, the full variable domain reads NAGVMQNPRHLVRRRGQEARLRCSPMKGHSHVYWYRQLPEEGLKFMVYLQKENIIDESGMPKERFSAEFPKEGPSILRIQQVVRGDSAAYFCASSPSRGEQYFGPGTRLTVT.

The J gene is TRBJ1-4, the V gene TRBV7-9; 7 nucleotides match TRBD1. J was trimmed by 7 bases and V by 3 bases; bases with no gene match: 5. The CDR3 runs to 14 residues. CDR1 and CDR2 (germline): SEHNR, FQNEAQ (reference sequence). DNA of the CDR3: TGTGCCAGCAGCTTTGGACAGGAAGGTGAAAAACTGTTTTTT. Translation: CASSFGQEGEKLFF.

J is TRBJ2-2 and V is TRBV6-2 or TRBV6-3; no clear D. CDR3 size: 13 residues. CDR1 is MNHEY, CDR2 SVGEGT, per germline. V was clipped by 5 bases and J by 7 bases, with 11 bases between them. CDR3 loop: CASSPSLGGELFF. CDR3 nucleotides: TGTGCCAGCAGTCCCTCCCTCGGCGGGGAGCTGTTTTTT.

CDR3 nucleotide sequence: TGTGCCAGCAGCCCCTACGGGGCCTACGAGCAGTACTTC. Translating gives CASSPYGAYEQYF. This chain links TRBV7-2 with TRBJ2-7; TRBD2 might be the D (5 bases). The CDR3 extends over 13 amino acids. V was clipped by 5 bases and J by 2 bases, with 10 bases between them. Germline lookup yields CDR1 SGHTA and CDR2 FQGNSA. The complete variable domain, with remaining parts taken from reference TRBV7-2 and TRBJ2-7, reads GAGVSQSPSNKVTEKGKDVELRCDPISGHTALYWYRQSLGQGLEFLIYFQGNSAPDKSGLPSDRFSAERTGGSVSTLTIQRTQQEDSAVYLCASSPYGAYEQYFGPGTRLTVT.

The V gene is TRBV6-2 or TRBV6-3, the J gene TRBJ2-7; 7 positions match TRBD1. The V segment lost 5 bases and the J segment 3 bases; nucleotides outside the gene matches: 7. Germline V gene sequence: CDR1 MNHEY, CDR2 SVGEGT. The CDR3 has 14 residues. The CDR3 here is CASSHRDSRYEQYF. The CDR3 nucleotides read TGTGCCAGCAGTCACCGGGACAGCCGCTACGAGCAGTACTTC.

This chain joins TRBV7-8 and TRBJ2-5, with unresolved D. This CDR3 region has 17 residues. Per germline, CDR1 SGHVS and CDR2 FQNEAQ. V was shortened by 0 bases and J by 5 bases, with 19 bases between the two germline ends. This CDR3 reads CASSLATLGGEWETQYF. The DNA of the CDR3 is TGTGCCAGCAGCTTAGCCACGTTGGGTGGAGAATGGGAGACCCAGTACTTC.

The chain couples TRBV10-3 to TRBJ1-1, with 10 bases fitting TRBD1. CDR1 is ENHRY, CDR2 SYGVKD, per germline. This CDR3 spans 13 amino acids. Trimming took 6 bases from V and 3 from J; bases not matched to a gene: 1. This CDR3 is CAISGTGDTEAFF. The CDR3 nucleotides read TGTGCCATCAGCGGGACAGGGGACACTGAAGCTTTCTTT.